This T cell receptor (beta chain) was found in a study of T cell changes during pregnancy in multiple sclerosis. Produced via immunoSEQ multiplex PCR; TCRdb's table is partial and in-frame only. The data contain under 55,000 clones, around 93% of them singletons. The V segment lost 5 bases and the J segment 6 bases; nucleotides outside the gene matches: 7. The V gene's germline CDR1 is SGHTA and CDR2 FQGNSA. The CDR3 covers 14 residues. The sample consisted of peripheral blood, taken in the second trimester of pregnancy. The TCR originated in a female donor with multiple sclerosis, enrolled in a pregnancy study. This chain connects TRBV7-2 to TRBJ1-5; 7 nucleotides align to TRBD1. CDR3 sequence (DNA): TGTGCCAGCAGCCCTCGACAGGGTCGTCAGCCCCAGCATTTT. Translation: CASSPRQGRQPQHF.